Listed below are T cell receptor beta chains from one sample, sequenced in a study of cytomegalovirus exposure and HLA in healthy donors. Only in-frame clones appear in the TCRdb table, and some are missing; sequencing was by immunoSEQ multiplex PCR. The sample table sets out around 33,000 clones. The specimen was PBMCs. These receptors all come from a woman aged 40-49 years in good health and CMV-seropositive. The CDR3 runs from the conserved cysteine through the conserved F or W. The D gene is left open where the match is weak.

>TRBJ2-1|TRBV18|.
CASSPLDLAYNEQFF
TGTGCCAGCTCACCACTTGACCTAGCTTACAATGAGCAGTTCTTC
>TRBJ2-5|TRBV15|.
CATSKTAGETQYF
TGTGCCACCAGCAAGACGGCGGGGGAGACCCAGTACTTC
>TRBJ2-7|TRBV6-1|.
CASSSAGLSYEQYF
TGTGCCAGCAGTTCGGCAGGGTTGTCCTACGAGCAGTACTTC
>TRBJ1-5|TRBV19|.
CASSIQGWFQPQHF
TGTGCCAGTAGTATACAGGGGTGGTTTCAGCCCCAGCATTTT
>TRBJ2-7|TRBV5-6|.
CASSLAGRPYEQYF
TGTGCCAGCAGCTTGGCAGGCAGACCCTACGAGCAGTACTTC
>TRBJ2-7|TRBV15|.
CATSPQGGGDYEQYF
TGTGCCACCAGCCCCCAAGGGGGAGGGGACTACGAGCAGTACTTC
>TRBJ2-5|TRBV10-1|.
CASSESGTRGLRGEQYF
TGCGCCAGCAGTGAGTCGGGAACCCGGGGACTGCGGGGTGAGCAGTACTTC
>TRBJ2-2|TRBV30|.
CAWSVIPGGSGELFF
TGTGCCTGGAGTGTGATCCCAGGGGGGTCCGGGGAGCTGTTTTTT
>TRBJ2-7|TRBV5-7|.
CASSLEWGPPYEQYF
TGTGCCAGCAGCTTGGAATGGGGGCCCCCCTACGAGCAGTACTTC
>TRBJ2-5|TRBV7-2|TRBD1
CASSQPGQGRETQYF
TGTGCCAGCAGCCAACCGGGACAGGGGAGAGAGACCCAGTACTTC
>TRBJ1-1|TRBV30|TRBD1
CAWTLGQRAFF
TGTGCCTGGACCCTGGGACAGAGGGCTTTCTTT
>TRBJ2-5|TRBV19|.
CASSVGVVAQETQYF
TGTGCCAGTAGTGTCGGGGTTGTGGCCCAAGAGACCCAGTACTTC
>TRBJ1-1|TRBV18|.
CASSPEGGVGAFF
TGTGCCAGCTCCCCGGAAGGGGGGGTGGGAGCTTTCTTT
>TRBJ2-5|TRBV6-1|.
CASTRGGTVQETQYF
TGTGCCAGCACCCGAGGGGGGACAGTCCAAGAGACCCAGTACTTC
>TRBJ1-1|TRBV7-9|.
CASRSEQGNTEAFF
TGTGCCAGCAGATCTGAACAGGGGAACACTGAAGCTTTCTTT
>TRBJ2-1|TRBV30|TRBD2
CACLAGIVDEQFF
TGTGCCTGTCTAGCGGGAATTGTCGATGAGCAGTTCTTC